Reported below is one TCR beta chain. Its target antigen remains unknown. Per-base quality was not reported, and no clone a single base away is much larger than it. The V end gives up 6 bases and the J end 6 bases, leaving 5 bases in the junction not matched to a gene. Based on the germline V gene, the CDR1 and CDR2 sequences are MNHEY and SVGAGI. Counted from cysteine to phenylalanine, this CDR3 has 14 amino acids. Just CDR3 DNA is preserved here, 42 bases in frame from base 1. This sample is part of a study of T cell changes during pregnancy in multiple sclerosis (dated by TCRdb to about 2019). Describing the broader study: The study examined how the T cell repertoire changed over the course of pregnancy in women with multiple sclerosis.

The library was prepared using the immunoSEQ multiplex PCR assay. TCRdb retrieved this table from immuneACCESS and kept in-frame rearrangements only. Not all clones are present; in checked studies, unresolved V genes account for under half, and no reason is known for the remainder. Across this sample there are about 33,000 clones, with about 89% seen only once. The ten largest clones capture 2.8% of the sample. The sequence was collected from a female donor in good health, enrolled as a control in a pregnancy study. The sample in question was CD4+ T cells from peripheral blood mononuclear cells, obtained in the third trimester of pregnancy. The V and J segments used are TRBV6-5 and TRBJ2-3; the junction holds 11 bases that match TRBD1. The nucleotide sequence is given as TGTGCCAGCAGCCGGGACAGGGGGTGGGATACGCAGTATTTT. Its protein reads: CASSRDRGWDTQYF.